Shown below are 32 T cell receptor beta chains from a single sample sequenced in a study of T cell clonality in common variable immunodeficiency. Using immunoSEQ multiplex PCR, the repertoire was profiled, and TCRdb retains in-frame clones only, with some absent. The sample is made up of about 50,000 clones, none counted only once. Material for sequencing was peripheral blood mononuclear cells. Receptors were obtained from a person between 18 and 75 years old in good health.

At least ten counts were recorded for this clone. CDR3 DNA (partial): TGCAGTGCTAGCAGGGGACAAACAGTAGATACG. This encodes CSASRGQTVDT. Given in full, the CDR3 is CSASRGQTVDTQYF. The chain combines TRBV20-1 with TRBJ2-3; D is perhaps TRBD1 (6 bases). The read stops 3 residues short of the end of the CDR3; the missing end is completed from the germline J gene. CDR1 and CDR2 (germline): DFQATT, SNEGSKA (reference sequence). With 3 bases removed from V and 5 bases from J, the gap between germline ends came to 15 bases. This CDR3 has 14 residues.

This clone came up many times. Read coverage stops 3 residues before the CDR3 terminus; the germline J gene supplies the remainder. This rearrangement joins TRBV19 to TRBJ2-3; 7 bases fit TRBD1. Germline V CDR1 and CDR2: LNHDA, SQIVND (reference sequence). The CDR3 is 16 amino acids. J lost 0 bases, V lost 2 bases, and 5 bases had no gene match. The CDR3 loop is CASSIIRGISTDTQYF. CDR3 bases read: TGTGCCAGTAGTATAATCAGGGGGATAAGCACAGATACG.

About this clone: The read stops 3 residues short of the end of the CDR3; the missing end is completed from the germline J gene. The chain is built from TRBV7-3 and TRBJ2-3; perhaps TRBD1 as D (5 bases). There are 14 residues in the CDR3. Germline V CDR1 and CDR2: SGHTA, FQGTGA. This CDR3 reads CASSLAQGAASQYF. The CDR3 DNA, read in part, is TGTGCCAGCAGCTTAGCTCAAGGGGCGGCTTCG. Drawing the rest from reference TRBV7-3 and TRBJ2-3, the complete variable domain is GAGVSQTPSNKVTEKGKYVELRCDPISGHTALYWYRQSLGQGPEFLIYFQGTGAADDSGLPNDRFFAVRPEGSVSTLKIQRTERGDSAVYLCASSLAQGAASQYFGPGTRLTVL.

This clone was found many times. The read ends 3 residues early relative to the CDR3; the germline J gene fills the gap. The rearrangement uses TRBV19 and TRBJ2-7, with 9 nucleotides matching TRBD1. V shed 7 bases and J 2 bases; nucleotides not matched to a gene: 12. The CDR3 runs 16 residues. Germline-derived CDR1 and CDR2 are LNHDA and SQIVND (reference sequence). Partial CDR3 DNA: TGTGCCAGTACCCCCGGGACAGGGAACGGAGCCTACGAG. Translating gives CASTPGTGNGAYE. The complete CDR3 protein is CASTPGTGNGAYEQYF. The full variable domain, its missing parts supplied by reference TRBV19 and TRBJ2-7, is DGGITQSPKYLFRKEGQNVTLSCEQNLNHDAMYWYRQDPGQGLRLIYYSQIVNDFQKGDIAEGYSVSREKKESFPLTVTSAQKNPTAFYLCASTPGTGNGAYEQYFGPGTRLTVT.

This clone was detected many times. The DNA read from the CDR3 is TGTGCCAGCAGCGGAGAAGACAGGGGTGCCTACAATGAG. Translated: CASSGEDRGAYNE. In full, the CDR3 is CASSGEDRGAYNEQFF. The chain links TRBV9 to TRBJ2-1, with TRBD1 identical over 8 bases. Read sequence stops 3 residues before the CDR3 end, and the germline J gene provides the missing end. There are 16 residues in the CDR3. Trimming cost V 3 bases and J 2 bases; bases outside gene matches: 7. Germline CDR1 reads SGDLS; CDR2 reads YYNGEE.

This clone was recorded at least ten times. The CDR3 end falls 3 residues outside the read, so it is completed with the germline J gene. V usage is TRBV7-9 and J usage is TRBJ2-3; D remains ambiguous. Germline values: CDR1 SEHNR, CDR2 FQNEAQ (reference sequence). The CDR3 runs 13 residues. Trimming took off 6 bases at V and 6 bases at J, with 13 bases between the two ends. The CDR3 sequence is CASRVGTEDTQYF. CDR3 DNA (partial): TGTGCCAGCAGGGTGGGCACAGAGGATACG.

With respect to this clone: The missing CDR3 end, 3 residues past where the read stops, is filled in from the germline J gene. The genes are TRBV18 and TRBJ2-3; weak D call: TRBD2 (6 bases). CDR1 and CDR2 (germline): KGHSH, LQKENI. This CDR3 contains 15 residues. V was trimmed by 0 bases and J by 0 bases, leaving 7 bases between them. CDR3 DNA, as far as it was read: TGTGCCAGCTCACCACCAAGCGGGAGCACAGATACG. It specifies CASSPPSGSTDT. The whole CDR3 protein reads CASSPPSGSTDTQYF.

This clone was recorded at least ten times. The CDR3 extends 3 residues past the end of the read, so its final part is completed from the germline J gene. The gene calls are TRBV5-1 and TRBJ2-1, with 8 bases that match TRBD2. Germline lookup yields CDR1 SGHRS and CDR2 YFSETQ. The CDR3 consists of 15 residues. Trimming removed 1 base from V and 8 bases from J; junction bases left unmatched: 8. The CDR3 region is CASSLQSGGAYEQFF. Incomplete CDR3 DNA: TGCGCCAGCAGCTTGCAGTCCGGGGGGGCATATGAG.

At least ten counts were recorded for this clone. The missing CDR3 end, 3 residues past where the read stops, is filled in from the germline J gene. Other DNA sequences of this sample code for an identical CDR3. The chain has TRBV7-9 and TRBJ2-7, with TRBD1 matching over 9 bases. V lost 5 bases, J lost 2 bases, and 4 bases stayed unmatched. The CDR3 extends over 14 amino acids. Germline-derived CDR1 and CDR2 are SEHNR and FQNEAQ (reference sequence). The CDR3 is CASSPRTGAYEQYF. CDR3 bases read: TGTGCCAGCAGCCCAAGGACAGGGGCCTACGAG.

This clone was recorded many times. The CDR3 end lies 3 residues beyond the end of the read and is filled in from the germline J gene. The rearrangement joins TRBV5-1 to TRBJ1-5, with 7 bases that match TRBD1. Trimming at V came to 4 bases and at J to 3 bases, leaving 7 bases not matched to a gene. The length of the CDR3 is 15 residues. The germline gives CDR1 SGHRS, CDR2 YFSETQ. The sequenced part of the CDR3 DNA is TGCGCCAGCAGCCCTGGGACAGCTTTCAATCAGCCC. Its protein is CASSPGTAFNQP. The complete CDR3 sequence is CASSPGTAFNQPQHF.

For this clone: An end of the junction does not agree with germline; a read error may underlie this. The read terminates 3 residues ahead of where the CDR3 ends, so the germline J gene completes it. The chain employs TRBV19 and TRBJ2-3; maybe TRBD1 (5 bases). The CDR3 has 12 residues. Germline loops: CDR1 LNHDA, CDR2 SQIVND (reference sequence). Here the CDR3 reads CASRINTGTQYF. The DNA read from the CDR3 is TGTGCCAGTAGGATAAACACAGGTACG.

This clone has just a few counts. Read data end 3 residues before the CDR3 end; the end is taken from the germline J gene. The chain is built from TRBV5-4 and TRBJ2-1; 11 nucleotides align to TRBD2. The CDR3 is 15 residues long. CDR1 is SGHNT and CDR2 is YYREEE in the germline V gene (reference sequence). V shed 3 bases and J 5 bases; nucleotides not matched to a gene: 4. The CDR3: CASSSTLAGDNEQFF. The CDR3 DNA, read in part, is TGTGCCAGCAGCTCCACACTAGCGGGGGACAATGAG.

This clone was picked up many times. Its ends do not fully match the called genes, so a read error is possible. Coverage ceases 3 residues before the CDR3 finishes, and the germline J gene fills in the end. The chain carries TRBV4-1 and TRBJ2-3, with a possible D match to TRBD2 (6 bases). Germline V gene data show CDR1 as MGHRA and CDR2 as YSYEKL. The CDR3 is 16 amino acids. CDR3 in amino acids: CTSSQLAPRRKDTQYF. The covered CDR3 bases are TGCACCAGCAGCCAACTAGCCCCCCGGAGGAAGGATACG.

This clone was recorded a few times. The read ends 3 residues shy of where the CDR3 ends; the end is completed using the germline J gene. The chain uses TRBV2 and TRBJ2-1; TRBD2 might be the D (5 bases). The CDR3 runs 13 residues. CDR1 and CDR2 from the germline V gene are SNHLY and FYNNEI. Trimming took 6 bases from V and 4 from J, leaving 10 bases between them. The DNA read from the CDR3 is TGTGCCAGCAGATATAGCGAGTACAATGAG. This encodes CASRYSEYNE. The full CDR3 sequence reads CASRYSEYNEQFF.

A remark on this clone: At one end the junction does not follow the germline gene, possibly because of a read error. The read stops 3 residues short of the end of the CDR3; the missing end is completed from the germline J gene. The chain employs TRBV20-1 and TRBJ2-3; D not certain. Germline assignment: CDR1 DFQATT and CDR2 SNEGSKA (reference sequence). CDR3 length equals 13 residues. CDR3 bases read: TGCTGTGCCCTATCAAGGGTTCCAGATACG. Translating gives CCALSRVPDT. The CDR3 in full is CCALSRVPDTQYF.

This clone occurred many times. Read sequence stops 3 residues before the CDR3 end, and the germline J gene provides the missing end. V usage is TRBV19 and J usage is TRBJ2-1; 9 nucleotides align to TRBD1. This CDR3 spans 17 amino acids. Unmatched junction bases numbered 11, after V lost 3 bases and J lost 5 bases. Germline CDR1 is LNHDA and CDR2 is SQIVND (reference sequence). The CDR3: CASSIRTGTGNHNEQFF. The sequenced part of the CDR3 DNA is TGTGCCAGTAGTATCAGGACCGGGACAGGGAACCACAATGAG.

This clone came up many times. Coverage ceases 3 residues before the CDR3 finishes, and the germline J gene fills in the end. The chain recombines TRBV12-3 or TRBV12-4 with TRBJ2-2, with TRBD2 as a possible D gene (5 bases). Trimming took off 8 bases at V and 3 bases at J, with 13 bases between the two ends. CDR3 length: 14 residues. CDR3 bases read: TGTGCCAGCTCCTCATCGAGGGACACCGGGGAG. This translates into CASSSSRDTGE. The entire CDR3 reads CASSSSRDTGELFF.

This clone was observed at least ten times. The sequenced fragment ends 3 residues before the CDR3 boundary, so the rest is inferred from the germline J gene. The chain links TRBV5-1 to TRBJ2-7, with no clear D. The germline gives CDR1 SGHRS, CDR2 YFSETQ. V lost 0 bases and J lost 0, with 10 bases in between. The CDR3 has 15 residues. The sequenced CDR3 bases are TGCGCCAGCAGCTTGGAGCCCCTTAACTCCTACGAG. Residues: CASSLEPLNSYE. The CDR3 in full is CASSLEPLNSYEQYF.

This clone was detected ten times or more. With the read ending 3 residues before the CDR3 end, the germline J gene is used to fill in that end. The chain uses TRBV7-2 and TRBJ2-5; D remains unclear. Germline lookup yields CDR1 SGHTA and CDR2 FQGNSA. The CDR3 consists of 11 residues. Trimming shortened V by 3 bases and J by 5 bases, and 4 bases separated the two germline ends. The CDR3: CASSLSETQYF. CDR3 DNA (partial): TGTGCCAGCAGCTTGAGCGAGACC.

This clone was seen many times. The CDR3 end is not reached by the read, which stops 3 residues before it; the germline J gene fills it in. J is TRBJ1-4 and V is TRBV29-1, with TRBD1 identical over 7 bases. This CDR3 spans 13 amino acids. Germline values: CDR1 SQVTM, CDR2 ANQGSEA. V shed 6 bases, J shed 8 bases, and the junction held 9 bases outside the gene matches. The CDR3 here is CSVKGRGDEKLFF. CDR3 DNA, as far as it was read: TGCAGCGTAAAGGGCAGGGGGGACGAAAAA.

This clone was observed many times. The read ends 3 residues early relative to the CDR3; the germline J gene fills the gap. The chain links TRBV19 to TRBJ1-4; D is perhaps TRBD1 (6 bases). Germline CDR1 LNHDA, CDR2 SQIVND (reference sequence). Trimming took 5 bases from V and 4 from J, leaving 17 bases between them. This CDR3 is 16 amino acids long. The sequenced part of the CDR3 DNA is TGTGCCAGTAGTCATCACGGGGGGCGAGATAATGAAAAA. Protein: CASSHHGGRDNEK. The entire CDR3 reads CASSHHGGRDNEKLFF.

This clone was seen only a few times. The CDR3 end lies 3 residues beyond the end of the read and is filled in from the germline J gene. The chain couples TRBV20-1 to TRBJ1-1, with D tentatively TRBD1 (6 bases). CDR3 length: 14 amino acids. CDR1 is DFQATT, CDR2 SNEGSKA, per germline (reference sequence). V lost 6 bases to trimming and J lost 5 bases, with 19 bases between them. The CDR3 reads CSADRNTGSTEAFF. The covered CDR3 bases are TGCAGTGCCGACCGCAATACAGGGTCGACTGAA.

This clone was recorded at least ten times. The CDR3 is cut off 3 residues early in the read; its end comes from the germline J gene. The chain combines TRBV20-1 with TRBJ1-2, with D possibly being TRBD1 (5 bases). The length of the CDR3 is 15 residues. V lost 6 bases and J 2 bases, leaving 19 bases between the germline ends. Germline V gene data show CDR1 as DFQATT and CDR2 as SNEGSKA (reference sequence). Here the CDR3 reads CSAPSGGAQNYGYTF. The CDR3 DNA, read in part, is TGCAGTGCCCCCTCGGGTGGGGCGCAAAACTATGGC.

This clone was recorded at least ten times. The read ends 3 residues before the CDR3 terminus; that terminus is restored from the germline J gene. The chain has TRBV7-9 and TRBJ1-4; D is perhaps TRBD1 (5 bases). V was pared by 4 bases and J by 5 bases, with 14 bases between. The CDR3 runs 15 residues. The germline V gene has CDR1 SEHNR and CDR2 FQNEAQ (reference sequence). The covered CDR3 bases are TGTGCCAGCAGCTCCAGCGGGACGGGGAATGAAAAA. Its protein product is CASSSSGTGNEK. The whole CDR3 region reads CASSSSGTGNEKLFF.

This clone was seen a few times. One junction end does not reproduce the germline sequence, and a read error may be involved. The CDR3 goes on 3 residues after the read ends, and that part is filled in from the germline J gene. This sequence joins TRBV19 and TRBJ2-5; 7 nucleotides agree with TRBD1. Germline V gene sequence: CDR1 LNHDA, CDR2 SQIVND (reference sequence). The CDR3 has 14 amino acids. The DNA read from the CDR3 is TGTGCCAGTAGTATTCAAGGGGGCCAAGGGACC. It is translated as CASSIQGGQGT. The full CDR3 sequence reads CASSIQGGQGTQYF.

This clone was seen repeatedly, ten times or more. The read halts 3 residues ahead of the CDR3 end, with the missing end drawn from the germline J gene. The chain links TRBV20-1 to TRBJ2-3; D is perhaps TRBD1 (5 bases). The CDR3 has 14 amino acids. Deletions cut 0 bases from V and 6 bases from J, with 13 bases between. CDR1 is DFQATT, CDR2 SNEGSKA, per germline (reference sequence). The sequenced CDR3 bases are TGCAGTGCTAGAGATTTGCGACAGACGGATACG. Amino acids: CSARDLRQTDT. From start to end, the CDR3 is CSARDLRQTDTQYF.

There are many counts of this clone. The read stops 3 residues short of the end of the CDR3; the missing end is completed from the germline J gene. This chain joins TRBV5-6 and TRBJ2-7; TRBD1 aligns across 11 bases. Unmatched junction bases numbered 0, after V lost 4 bases and J lost 0 bases. In germline, CDR1 is SGHDT, CDR2 YYEEEE. The CDR3 sequence is 14 residues long. The DNA read from the CDR3 is TGTGCCAGCAGCGGACAGGGGGCCTCCTACGAG. Residues: CASSGQGASYE. The full CDR3 sequence reads CASSGQGASYEQYF.

This clone has ten or more counts. The read terminates 3 residues before the CDR3 end, so the remaining end is supplied by the germline J gene. V gene TRBV7-8 combines with J gene TRBJ2-7; TRBD2 aligns across 7 bases. CDR3 size: 15 residues. Unmatched junction bases numbered 7, after V lost 5 bases and J lost 0 bases. In germline, CDR1 is SGHVS, CDR2 FQNEAQ. CDR3 DNA (partial): TGTGCCAGCAGCCCCAAGCGGGATCTCTCCTACGAG. Translated: CASSPKRDLSYE. The whole CDR3 sequence is CASSPKRDLSYEQYF.

This CDR3 is CASSEALEGQEKLFF. CDR3 bases read: TGTGCCAGCAGTGAAGCTTTGGAGGGGCAGGAAAAA. The chain couples TRBV2 to TRBJ1-4; D is possibly TRBD1 (5 bases). From the germline J gene comes the end of the CDR3, since the read stops 3 residues before it. This CDR3 is built from 15 residues. V lost 0 bases and J 8 bases, leaving 13 bases between the germline ends. Germline values: CDR1 SNHLY, CDR2 FYNNEI.

This clone was observed many times. The read finishes 3 residues shy of the CDR3 end, and the germline J gene is used to complete it. This rearrangement joins TRBV7-9 to TRBJ2-7; TRBD1 aligns across 7 bases. The junction had 8 bases not matched to a gene; V was cut back by 8 bases and J by 4 bases. This CDR3 comprises 13 residues. Per germline, CDR1 SEHNR and CDR2 FQNEAQ (reference sequence). Partial CDR3 DNA: TGTGCCAGCGAGGACAGGTTTTCGTACGAG. It is translated as CASEDRFSYE. The entire CDR3 sequence reads CASEDRFSYEQYF.

Ten or more counts support this clone. The read terminates 3 residues ahead of where the CDR3 ends, so the germline J gene completes it. This chain links TRBV5-4 with TRBJ2-5; TRBD2 aligns across 9 bases. With 0 bases clipped from V and 5 bases from J, the junction kept 8 bases outside the gene matches. CDR1 and CDR2 (germline): SGHNT, YYREEE (reference sequence). The CDR3 length is 16 residues. CDR3 amino acids: CASSLVVREGLETQYF. CDR3 DNA, as far as it was read: TGTGCCAGCAGCTTGGTAGTGCGGGAGGGCCTTGAGACC.

There are many counts of this clone. The CDR3 end is not reached by the read, which stops 3 residues before it; the germline J gene fills it in. The chain employs TRBV5-4 and TRBJ2-7; possibly TRBD1 for D (6 bases). V was trimmed by 5 bases and J by 3 bases, leaving 9 bases between them. The CDR3 is 12 residues long. The germline V gene has CDR1 SGHNT and CDR2 YYREEE (reference sequence). Incomplete CDR3 DNA: TGTGCCAGCAGTCGGGACATCTACGAG. Its translation: CASSRDIYE. The whole CDR3 region reads CASSRDIYEQYF.